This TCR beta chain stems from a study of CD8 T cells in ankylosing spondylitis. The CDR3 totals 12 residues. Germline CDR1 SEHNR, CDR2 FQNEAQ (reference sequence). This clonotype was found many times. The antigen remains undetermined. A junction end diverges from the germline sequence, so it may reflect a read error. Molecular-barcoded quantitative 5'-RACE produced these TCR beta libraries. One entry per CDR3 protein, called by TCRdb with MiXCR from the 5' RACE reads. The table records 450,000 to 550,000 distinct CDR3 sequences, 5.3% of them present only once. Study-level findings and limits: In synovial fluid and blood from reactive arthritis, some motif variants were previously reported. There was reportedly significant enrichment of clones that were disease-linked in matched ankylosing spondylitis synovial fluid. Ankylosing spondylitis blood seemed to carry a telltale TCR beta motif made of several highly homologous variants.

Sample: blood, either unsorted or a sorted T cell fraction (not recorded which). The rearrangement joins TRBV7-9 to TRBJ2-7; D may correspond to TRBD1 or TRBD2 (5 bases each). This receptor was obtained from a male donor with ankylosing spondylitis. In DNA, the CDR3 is TGCGCCAGCAGCTTGGGGGCCTACGAGCAGTACTTC. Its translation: CASSLGAYEQYF.